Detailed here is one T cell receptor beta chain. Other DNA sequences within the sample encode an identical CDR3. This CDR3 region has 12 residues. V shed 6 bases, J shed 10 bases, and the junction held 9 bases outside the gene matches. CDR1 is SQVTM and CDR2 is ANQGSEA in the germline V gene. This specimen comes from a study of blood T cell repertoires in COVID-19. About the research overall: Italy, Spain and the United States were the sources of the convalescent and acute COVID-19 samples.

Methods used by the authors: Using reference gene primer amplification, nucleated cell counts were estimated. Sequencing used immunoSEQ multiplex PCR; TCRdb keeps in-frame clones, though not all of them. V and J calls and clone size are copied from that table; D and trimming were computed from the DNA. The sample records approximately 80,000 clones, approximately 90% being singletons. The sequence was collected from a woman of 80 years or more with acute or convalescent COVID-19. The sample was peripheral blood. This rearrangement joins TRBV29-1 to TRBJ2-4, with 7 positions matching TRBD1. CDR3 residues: CSVRTGPAIQYF. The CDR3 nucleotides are TGCAGCGTAAGGACAGGCCCGGCGATTCAGTACTTC.